The present T cell receptor beta chain was sequenced within a study of T cells in Graves' hyperthyroidism and ophthalmopathy. Whole-study context: Blood was drawn when the patient was first diagnosed and still untreated.

Fresh 10 ml peripheral blood yielded PBMCs. TCR beta CDR3 regions were amplified from RNA transcripts. Using the HTBI primer set, a first-round RT-PCR was run on the TCR CDR3. TCRdb recomputed calls from the multiplex PCR reads with MiXCR, one row per CDR3 protein. This table has roughly 740,000 distinct CDR3 sequences, around 15% appearing once. V gave up 7 bases and J gave up 2 bases; unmatched junction bases: 13. CDR3 length equals 16 residues. Sequences were obtained from blood. This clonotype originated in a man in his late teens or twenties with Graves' hyperthyroidism. The rearrangement joins TRBV12-3 or TRBV12-4 to TRBJ2-7, with 8 positions matching TRBD2. DNA of the CDR3: TGTGCCAGCAAATGGGGCCTAGCGGGCGAAACCTACGAGCAGTACTTC. Amino acid sequence: CASKWGLAGETYEQYF.